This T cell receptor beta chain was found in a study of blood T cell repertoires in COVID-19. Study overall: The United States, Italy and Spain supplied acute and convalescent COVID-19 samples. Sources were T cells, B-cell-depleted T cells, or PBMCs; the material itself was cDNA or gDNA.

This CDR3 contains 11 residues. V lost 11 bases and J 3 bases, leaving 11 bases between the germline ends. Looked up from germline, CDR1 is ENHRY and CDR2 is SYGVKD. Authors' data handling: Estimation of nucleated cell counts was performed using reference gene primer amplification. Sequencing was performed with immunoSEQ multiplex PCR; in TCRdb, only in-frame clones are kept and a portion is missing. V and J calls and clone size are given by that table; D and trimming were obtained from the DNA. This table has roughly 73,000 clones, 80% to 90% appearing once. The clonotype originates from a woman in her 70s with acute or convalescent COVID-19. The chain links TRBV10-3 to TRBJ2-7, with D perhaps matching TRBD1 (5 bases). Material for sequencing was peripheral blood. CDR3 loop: CASYDSYEQYF. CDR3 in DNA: TGTGCCTCTTACGACAGCTACGAGCAGTACTTC.